The rows below give T cell receptor beta chains drawn from one sample of a study of blood T cell repertoires in COVID-19. Profiled with immunoSEQ multiplex PCR; TCRdb holds only in-frame clones, not every one. The table records roughly 200,000 clones, about 86% of them present only once. Material: peripheral blood. These receptors all come from a man aged 40-55 years with active or convalescent COVID-19. CDR3s include the opening cysteine and the closing phenylalanine or tryptophan. A D gene is named only where the DNA matches it firmly. A row's size may be missing; if present it is once, few, many or a size class.

TRBJ1-1 - - TRBV30 TGTGCCTGGAGTGTATGGGGTCGGGAAAACACTGAAGCTTTCTTT CAWSVWGRENTEAFF
TRBJ2-2 TRBD2 - TRBV9 TGTGCCAGCAGCGGTAGCGGGGGGGCCGCCGGGGAGCTGTTTTTT CASSGSGGAAGELFF
TRBJ2-1 TRBD2 - TRBV7-9 TGTGCCAGCAGCCTCGTAGTAGCGGGGGACAATGAGCAGTTCTTC CASSLVVAGDNEQFF
TRBJ2-1 TRBD1 - TRBV7-2 TGTGCCAGCAGCTCCCGGACAGGGAGCAATGAGCAGTTCTTC CASSSRTGSNEQFF
TRBJ2-5 - - TRBV11-3 TGTGCCAGCAGCACCGGGACTGGCGGCCCCAGTTTTCAAGAGACCCAGTACTTC CASSTGTGGPSFQETQYF
TRBJ1-5 TRBD1 - TRBV6-5 TGTGCCAGCAGCGGACAGGGGGCAAGCAATCAGCCCCAGCATTTT CASSGQGASNQPQHF
TRBJ2-1 TRBD2 once TRBV5-1 TGCGCCAGCAGCCGTCGACTAGCGGGGCCAGATTACAATGAGCAGTTCTTC CASSRRLAGPDYNEQFF
TRBJ2-7 - - TRBV5-1 TGCGCCAGCAGCTTGGAGGGGCGGGGATCCTACGAGCAGTACTTC CASSLEGRGSYEQYF
TRBJ1-2 - - TRBV19 TGTGCCAGTACCTCTAGAGGGGGTTTAGGCTACACCTTC CASTSRGGLGYTF
TRBJ2-3 - - TRBV5-5 TGTGCCAGCAGCTTGCTACAGGGAGGGACAGATACGCAGTATTTT CASSLLQGGTDTQYF
TRBJ2-2 - - TRBV6-4 TGTGCCAGCAGTGACTCGCAGGCCGGGGAGCTGTTTTTT CASSDSQAGELFF
TRBJ2-5 TRBD2 - TRBV19 TGTGCCAGTACGCCGACCGGGACTAGCCAAGAGACCCAGTACTTC CASTPTGTSQETQYF
TRBJ1-2 - - TRBV6-5 TGTGCCAGCAGCGGTGGAGGCTCCTATGGCTACACCTTC CASSGGGSYGYTF
TRBJ1-2 TRBD1 - TRBV28 TGTGCCAGCAGTTCCCCGGGACAGGGATATATCAACTATGGCTACACCTTC CASSSPGQGYINYGYTF
TRBJ2-3 - - TRBV5-1 TGCGCCAGCAGCAGTACAGGCACAGATACGCAGTATTTT CASSSTGTDTQYF
TRBJ2-7 TRBD1 few TRBV6-6 TGTGCCAGCAGTTTTCCCGGGACAGGCACCCACGAGCAGTACTTC CASSFPGTGTHEQYF
TRBJ1-2 - - TRBV4-2 TGTGCCAGCAGCCAAGTCCCGGAACAGACACTAGCAGACTATGGCTACACCTTC CASSQVPEQTLADYGYTF
TRBJ1-1 TRBD1 - TRBV4-1 TGCGCCAGCAGCCTTATCCAACAGGGGGCGAACACTGAAGCTTTCTTT CASSLIQQGANTEAFF
TRBJ2-1 - - TRBV12-3/TRBV12-4 TGTGCCAGCAGTTACAGGGTCCATGAGCAGTTCTTC CASSYRVHEQFF
TRBJ1-2 - - TRBV14 TGTGCCAGCAGCCGAGCACAGGAAAACTATGGCTACACCTTC CASSRAQENYGYTF
TRBJ2-7 - - TRBV14 TGTGCCAGCAGCCAAGATCGCAGGAACGAGTACTTC CASSQDRRNEYF
TRBJ2-7 - - TRBV27 TGTGCCAGCAGTCTCGGGACTTCGATAGGCGAGCAGTACTTC CASSLGTSIGEQYF
TRBJ2-5 - - TRBV27 TGTGCCAGCAGTTTAGGACAGGGAGGGGAGACCCAGTACTTC CASSLGQGGETQYF
TRBJ1-1 - - TRBV30 TGTGCCTGGAAGGACAGCAAGCAAACAGCTTTCTTT CAWKDSKQTAFF
TRBJ1-2 - - TRBV10-3 TGTGCCATCAGTGAGCCTGCGGTCAACTATGGCTACACCTTC CAISEPAVNYGYTF
TRBJ2-7 - - TRBV18 TGTGCCAGCTCACCGGGCGGGATGATTTACGAGCAGTACTTC CASSPGGMIYEQYF
TRBJ1-1 - - TRBV2 TGTGCCAGCAGTCTCCTTCGACAGGTGAACACTGAAGCTTTCTTT CASSLLRQVNTEAFF
TRBJ2-7 - - TRBV15 TGTGCCACCAGACTTAGCGGGACAGGGAACCTTTACGAGCAGTACTTC CATRLSGTGNLYEQYF
TRBJ1-6 - once TRBV2 TGTGCCACACAGGGTAATTCACCCCTCCACTTT CATQGNSPLHF
TRBJ2-5 TRBD1 - TRBV6-6 TGTGCCAGCAGTCGTAGACAGGGCGGTGGAGAGACCCAGTACTTC CASSRRQGGGETQYF
TRBJ1-2 - - TRBV11-3 TGTGCCAGCAGCTTAGATTCCGGGGGAACGCATGGCTACACCTTC CASSLDSGGTHGYTF
TRBJ1-6 - once TRBV4-2 TGTGCCAGCAGCCAAGCGGTCCCAGGGACCTATAATTCACCCCTCCACTTT CASSQAVPGTYNSPLHF
TRBJ2-7 - - TRBV21-1 TGTGCCAGCAGCAAGGTCTATGGACTGGCCCCCTACGAGCAGTACTTC CASSKVYGLAPYEQYF
TRBJ1-6 TRBD1 - TRBV3-1/TRBV3-2 TGTGCCAGCAGCCCGGGACAGCATAATTCACCCCTCCACTTT CASSPGQHNSPLHF
TRBJ1-2 TRBD1 - TRBV12-3/TRBV12-4 TGTGCCAGCAGCCAGGGGGTAGAATATGGCTACACCTTC CASSQGVEYGYTF